The 26 T cell receptor beta chains below all came from one sample that was sequenced in a study of cytomegalovirus exposure and HLA in healthy donors. Use of 60 Vbeta and 13 Jbeta primers characterized the PCR. Data came from immunoSEQ multiplex PCR; TCRdb stores just in-frame clones and leaves some out. This table has more than 150,000 clones, 75% to 90% appearing once. What was sequenced was PBMCs. These receptors all come from a man between 35 and 55 years old in good health and CMV-seropositive.

The chain carries TRBV4-1 and TRBJ1-2, with D perhaps matching TRBD1 (5 bases). The CDR3 spans 14 residues. Germline V lookup: CDR1 MGHRA, CDR2 YSYEKL. The V and J ends lost 0 bases and 8 bases respectively, with 13 bases between them. The CDR3 bases are TGCGCCAGCAGCCAAGACAGGGTCTCTTCGGGCTACACCTTC. It encodes CASSQDRVSSGYTF.

The V and J genes are TRBV30 and TRBJ1-5, with D possibly TRBD1 on 6 matching bases. Germline CDR1 GTSNPN, CDR2 SVGIG (reference sequence). Trimming shortened V by 0 bases and J by 2 bases, and 14 bases separated the two germline ends. CDR3 size: 16 residues. This CDR3 is CAWSVQGRGRNQPQHF. CDR3 DNA sequence: TGTGCCTGGAGTGTACAGGGAAGGGGTCGCAATCAGCCCCAGCATTTT. Combining the CDR3 with reference TRBV30 and TRBJ1-5 gives the whole variable domain SQTIHQWPATLVQPVGSPLSLECTVEGTSNPNLYWYRQAAGRGLQLLFYSVGIGQISSEVPQNLSASRPQDRQFILSSKKLLLSDSGFYLCAWSVQGRGRNQPQHFGDGTRLSIL.

CDR3 DNA: TGTGCCAGCAGCGTAGGGACAGGAGGCGAAGAAGCTTTCTTT. Translating it yields CASSVGTGGEEAFF. The chain combines TRBV9 with TRBJ1-1, with 7 bases lining up with TRBD1. J lost 8 bases, V lost 0 bases, and 7 bases had no gene match. Germline V lookup: CDR1 SGDLS, CDR2 YYNGEE. CDR3 length equals 14 residues.

The chain joins TRBV30 to TRBJ1-1; D remains ambiguous. Trimming stripped 3 bases from V and 7 bases from J, with 6 bases between. The CDR3 is made up of 10 amino acids. The germline gives CDR1 GTSNPN, CDR2 SVGIG (reference sequence). The CDR3 DNA reads as TGTGCCTGGAGGCGAATTGAAGCTTTCTTT. It yields the protein CAWRRIEAFF.

This clone was counted once. This rearrangement joins TRBV10-3 to TRBJ1-1; 9 bases match TRBD1. This CDR3 is 13 amino acids long. The J segment lost 3 bases and the V segment lost 6 bases, leaving 2 bases of the junction unmatched. The germline V gene encodes CDR1 ENHRY and CDR2 SYGVKD. The CDR3 is CAIRRQGDTEAFF. CDR3 sequence (DNA): TGTGCCATCAGACGACAGGGGGACACTGAAGCTTTCTTT.

The chain uses TRBV15 and TRBJ1-1, with unresolved D. CDR1 LNHNV and CDR2 YYDKDF come from the germline V gene (reference sequence). Trimming took 1 base from V and 0 from J, leaving 9 bases between them. The CDR3 is 15 residues long. The CDR3 DNA follows: TGTGCCACCAGCAGAGGAGCCAGGATGAACACTGAAGCTTTCTTT. Protein sequence: CATSRGARMNTEAFF.

This chain links TRBV28 with TRBJ2-3; 10 bases align to TRBD1. This CDR3 region has 14 residues. The trim removed 7 bases at V and 3 bases at J, leaving 4 bases unmatched. Per germline, CDR1 MDHEN and CDR2 SYDVKM. The CDR3 here is CASTPGQGTDTQYF. Written as DNA, the CDR3 is TGTGCCAGCACCCCGGGACAGGGGACAGATACGCAGTATTTT.

V is TRBV15 and J is TRBJ1-2; perhaps TRBD1 as D (6 bases). In germline, CDR1 is LNHNV, CDR2 YYDKDF (reference sequence). This CDR3 comprises 14 residues. Deletions cut 0 bases from V and 5 bases from J, with 10 bases between. CDR3 loop: CATSREGGGYGYTF. In DNA form, the CDR3 reads TGTGCCACCAGCAGAGAAGGGGGAGGGTATGGCTACACCTTC.

This chain links TRBV10-2 with TRBJ2-1; tentative D call: TRBD1 (6 bases). CDR3 length equals 16 residues. Trimming stripped 1 base from V and 5 bases from J, with 15 bases between. Germline loops: CDR1 WSHSY, CDR2 SAAADI. CDR3 DNA sequence: TGCGCCAGCAGTGAGTTCAGGGGTACACTGAACAATGAGCAGTTCTTC. Amino acids: CASSEFRGTLNNEQFF.

V gene TRBV28 combines with J gene TRBJ2-7; no definite D call. Germline V gives CDR1 MDHEN, CDR2 SYDVKM. The CDR3 runs 13 residues. Trimming removed 2 bases from V and 0 bases from J, with 5 bases in between. The CDR3 DNA sequence: TGTGCCAGCAGTTTAGCCAGCTCCTACGAGCAGTACTTC. Residues: CASSLASSYEQYF.

This chain joins TRBV4-3 and TRBJ1-2; 8 bases are a match to TRBD1. The germline V gene has CDR1 LGHNA and CDR2 YSLEER. The CDR3 totals 16 residues. V shed 3 bases, J shed 3 bases, and the junction held 9 bases outside the gene matches. The CDR3 DNA reads TGCGCCAGCAGCCAGGACCGGGACAGGCGATACTATGGCTACACCTTC. Protein product: CASSQDRDRRYYGYTF.

The chain has TRBV28 and TRBJ2-2; D possibly corresponds to TRBD2 (5 bases). Trimming pared 6 bases from V and 9 bases from J, leaving 20 bases between. The CDR3 totals 15 residues. The germline CDR1 and CDR2 sequences are MDHEN and SYDVKM. In DNA, the CDR3 is TGTGCCAGCAGCCAAGAGGCGGGCCCGCCCCGGGAGCTGTTTTTT. Its translation: CASSQEAGPPRELFF.

This sequence joins TRBV19 and TRBJ2-1; 7 bases align to TRBD2. This CDR3 has 15 residues. The germline V gene encodes CDR1 LNHDA and CDR2 SQIVND (reference sequence). J gave up 4 bases and V 4 bases, and 7 bases lay outside the gene matches. CDR3 sequence (DNA): TGTGCCAGTAGTACCAACGAGGGAGGGTACAATGAGCAGTTCTTC. Translating it yields CASSTNEGGYNEQFF.

The rearrangement joins TRBV27 to TRBJ1-2; no reliable D call. This CDR3 has 13 residues. Trimming pared 3 bases from V and 4 bases from J, leaving 9 bases between. The V gene's germline CDR1 is MNHEY and CDR2 SMNVEV (reference sequence). The CDR3 sequence: CASSFRSGYGYTF. The DNA of the CDR3 is TGTGCCAGCAGTTTCCGGAGCGGCTATGGCTACACCTTC.

The rearrangement joins TRBV27 to TRBJ1-3; 7 positions match TRBD1. This CDR3 is 15 amino acids long. Germline CDR1 is MNHEY and CDR2 is SMNVEV (reference sequence). Germline trimming cut 0 bases from V and 6 bases from J; bases unmatched to any gene: 5. CDR3 in amino acids: CASSLSSTGLNTIYF. CDR3 DNA: TGTGCCAGCAGTTTATCCTCGACAGGGTTAAACACCATATATTTT.

This chain links TRBV7-9 with TRBJ2-5; D remains unclear. Trimming stripped 5 bases from V and 5 bases from J, with 12 bases between. The CDR3 runs 13 residues. Germline CDR1 reads SEHNR; CDR2 reads FQNEAQ (reference sequence). The CDR3, as DNA: TGTGCCAGCAGCCCCGTAAGTGAGGAGACCCAGTACTTC. Protein sequence: CASSPVSEETQYF. Based on the CDR3 plus reference TRBV7-9 and TRBJ2-5, the full variable domain is DTGVSQNPRHKITKRGQNVTFRCDPISEHNRLYWYRQTLGQGPEFLTYFQNEAQLEKSRLLSDRFSAERPKGSFSTLEIQRTEQGDSAMYLCASSPVSEETQYFGPGTRLLVL.

J is TRBJ2-7 and V is TRBV30, with D possibly matching TRBD1 (5 bases). The CDR3 covers 11 residues. In germline, CDR1 is GTSNPN, CDR2 SVGIG (reference sequence). V was pared by 4 bases and J by 5 bases, with 9 bases between. Here the CDR3 DNA reads TGTGCCTGGATGACAGTCAACGAGCAGTACTTC. Its protein is CAWMTVNEQYF. The full variable domain, rest sourced from reference TRBV30 and TRBJ2-7, is SQTIHQWPATLVQPVGSPLSLECTVEGTSNPNLYWYRQAAGRGLQLLFYSVGIGQISSEVPQNLSASRPQDRQFILSSKKLLLSDSGFYLCAWMTVNEQYFGPGTRLTVT.

As for this clone: Other DNA variants within this sample encode the same CDR3. The CDR3 sequence: CASSITGVAKNIQYF. DNA of the CDR3: TGTGCCAGTAGTATCACAGGGGTAGCCAAAAACATTCAGTACTTC. The chain is built from TRBV19 and TRBJ2-4; 7 nucleotides match TRBD1. The CDR3 runs 15 residues. The germline CDR1 and CDR2 sequences are LNHDA and SQIVND (reference sequence). V shed 3 bases, J shed 0 bases, and the junction held 2 bases outside the gene matches.

V is TRBV4-2 and J is TRBJ2-5, with 14 bases lining up with TRBD2. CDR3 length equals 18 residues. Germline CDR1 and CDR2: LGHNA and YNFKEQ. Unmatched junction bases numbered 9, after V lost 1 base and J lost 5 bases. In nucleotides, the CDR3 is TGTGCCAGCAGCCAAGTCCCGGGACTAGCGGGGGTCGGGGAGACCCAGTACTTC. This translates into CASSQVPGLAGVGETQYF.

This clone was detected only once. The rearrangement links TRBV5-1 to TRBJ2-3; no clear D gene. Trimming took 2 bases from V and 0 from J, leaving 10 bases between them. CDR1 and CDR2 (germline): SGHRS, YFSETQ. The CDR3 loop spans 15 amino acids. The CDR3: CASSFTPTSTDTQYF. In DNA form, the CDR3 reads TGCGCCAGCAGCTTTACTCCCACTAGCACAGATACGCAGTATTTT.

V is TRBV7-2 and J is TRBJ2-3, with a possible D match to TRBD2 (7 bases). The CDR3 length is 15 residues. Germline V lookup: CDR1 SGHTA, CDR2 FQGNSA. Trimming removed 5 bases from V and 5 bases from J, with 17 bases in between. The CDR3 loop reads CASSPDRRGGDTQYF. CDR3 coding DNA: TGTGCCAGCAGCCCCGATCGGAGGGGGGGAGATACGCAGTATTTT.

This clone was detected only once. The chain employs TRBV5-1 and TRBJ2-1, with 10 bases matching TRBD2. J lost 9 bases, V lost 0 bases, and 6 bases had no gene match. Germline loops: CDR1 SGHRS, CDR2 YFSETQ. This CDR3 has 15 residues. Here the CDR3 reads CASSLVSGGAVEQFF. CDR3 bases: TGCGCCAGCAGCTTGGTAAGCGGGGGGGCGGTTGAGCAGTTCTTC.

The chain employs TRBV5-1 and TRBJ1-4, with 8 bases identical to TRBD1. Germline trimming cut 2 bases from V and 8 bases from J; bases unmatched to any gene: 5. Per germline, CDR1 SGHRS and CDR2 YFSETQ. The CDR3 has 14 amino acids. CDR3 in DNA: TGCGCCAGCAGCTTCGGACAGGGCGGGGAAAAACTGTTTTTT. Translation: CASSFGQGGEKLFF.

The chain uses TRBV15 and TRBJ2-7; TRBD2 is a possible D gene (6 bases). The CDR3 has 14 amino acids. The ends were cut back, 1 base at V and 3 bases at J, with 10 bases in the middle. Germline CDR1 is LNHNV and CDR2 is YYDKDF (reference sequence). CDR3 amino acids: CATSRATSSYEQYF. In DNA form, the CDR3 reads TGTGCCACCAGCAGAGCAACTAGCAGCTACGAGCAGTACTTC.

This clone was seen once. The gene calls are TRBV28 and TRBJ2-5; TRBD2 matches 8 bases. V was pared by 1 base and J by 5 bases, with 6 bases of the junction left unmatched. The length of the CDR3 is 15 residues. The germline CDR1 and CDR2 sequences are MDHEN and SYDVKM. The CDR3 coding sequence is TGTGCCAGCAGTTTATTCGGGGGGGCGGAGGAGACCCAGTACTTC. It yields the protein CASSLFGGAEETQYF.

The chain carries TRBV6-1 and TRBJ2-1; TRBD2 matches 7 bases. Germline CDR1 reads MNHNS; CDR2 reads SASEGT. V gave up 7 bases and J gave up 6 bases; unmatched junction bases: 9. The CDR3 length is 14 residues. CDR3 nucleotide sequence: TGTGCCAGCACCCTAGCTAGCGGCCCCAATGAGCAGTTCTTC. Protein product: CASTLASGPNEQFF.